This passage covers 29 T cell receptor beta chains from one sample sequenced in a study of long-term antiretroviral therapy in people with HIV. immunoSEQ v3.0 was run at survey level. Produced via immunoSEQ multiplex PCR; TCRdb's table is partial and in-frame only. This table has 25,000 to 30,000 clones, 85% to 90% appearing once. This specimen was unsorted PBMCs, taken 0.8 years after starting antiretroviral therapy. Source of these receptors: a woman in her twenties or thirties with HIV.

V is TRBV10-3 and J is TRBJ1-3; perhaps TRBD1 as D (5 bases). Germline V gene lookup returns CDR1 ENHRY and CDR2 SYGVKD. V was pared by 6 bases and J by 0 bases, with 12 bases between. CDR3 length: 15 residues. CDR3 sequence reads: CAISPTGDSGNTIYF. In DNA, the CDR3 is TGTGCCATCAGCCCTACGGGGGACTCTGGAAACACCATATATTTT.

This clone was seen a handful of times. The chain couples TRBV10-3 to TRBJ1-2, with D possibly being TRBD1 (6 bases). The germline V gene has CDR1 ENHRY and CDR2 SYGVKD. The CDR3 has 15 residues. V was shortened by 9 bases and J by 8 bases, with 25 bases between the two germline ends. The CDR3 is CAISSTTQGFVGYTF. DNA of the CDR3: TGTGCCATATCATCTACGACACAGGGTTTTGTCGGCTACACCTTC.

J is TRBJ1-3 and V is TRBV19, with D unclear. CDR1 and CDR2 (germline): LNHDA, SQIVND (reference sequence). The CDR3 is 14 amino acids. With 7 bases removed from V and 3 bases from J, the gap between germline ends came to 13 bases. The CDR3 loop is CASTLSRNGNTIYF. The CDR3 DNA is TGTGCCAGTACCCTGAGCCGGAATGGAAACACCATATATTTT.

The chain joins TRBV2 to TRBJ2-5; D is possibly TRBD2 (5 bases). V was trimmed by 10 bases and J by 0 bases, leaving 15 bases between them. The CDR3 has 14 amino acids. Germline CDR1 SNHLY, CDR2 FYNNEI. The DNA of the CDR3 is TGTGCCACCCTACCCCCGACTAACCAAGAGACCCAGTACTTC. It codes for CATLPPTNQETQYF.

The chain carries TRBV6-6 and TRBJ1-5; D is uncertain. With 6 bases removed from V and 10 bases from J, the gap between germline ends came to 19 bases. Germline CDR1 and CDR2: MNHNY and SVGAGI (reference sequence). The CDR3 runs to 14 residues. The DNA of the CDR3 is TGTGCCAGCAGCCCACGCGGAGATACAAACCCCCAGCATTTT. Amino acids: CASSPRGDTNPQHF.

J is TRBJ2-1 and V is TRBV18; D may be TRBD1 (6 bases). Trimming shortened V by 3 bases and J by 12 bases, and 21 bases separated the two germline ends. Germline V lookup: CDR1 KGHSH, CDR2 LQKENI. The CDR3 totals 15 residues. The CDR3 nucleotides read TGTGCCAGCTCACCGCCCCTTACAGGGTTTCGAGCGCAGTTCTTC. Encoded protein: CASSPPLTGFRAQFF.

The chain combines TRBV27 with TRBJ2-7; 8 positions match TRBD2. Trimming at V came to 3 bases and at J to 5 bases, leaving 3 bases not matched to a gene. The CDR3 spans 13 residues. The V gene's germline CDR1 is MNHEY and CDR2 SMNVEV (reference sequence). CDR3 DNA: TGTGCCAGCAGTTTTTGGCGGGGGGACGAGCAGTACTTC. It codes for CASSFWRGDEQYF.

The CDR3 is CAISESAKGPKNIQYF. CDR3 coding DNA: TGTGCCATCAGTGAGTCTGCGAAGGGACCCAAAAACATTCAGTACTTC. The chain couples TRBV10-3 to TRBJ2-4; D is tentatively TRBD1 or TRBD2 (5 bases each). V lost 0 bases, J lost 2 bases, and 11 bases lay in between. Germline V gene sequence: CDR1 ENHRY, CDR2 SYGVKD. CDR3 length equals 16 residues.

This chain uses TRBV5-6 with TRBJ1-2; TRBD1 aligns across 8 bases. The V gene's germline CDR1 is SGHDT and CDR2 YYEEEE. The CDR3 is made up of 17 amino acids. The V gene end was trimmed by 6 bases and the J gene end by 4 bases; junction bases not matched to a gene: 17. DNA for the CDR3: TGTGCCAGCACCCTGCGAGCCGGGCAGGGGGCTATCTATGGCTACACCTTC. This gives the protein CASTLRAGQGAIYGYTF.

The V and J genes are TRBV29-1 and TRBJ1-2; no clear D. CDR1 is SQVTM, CDR2 ANQGSEA, per germline. The CDR3 loop spans 13 amino acids. The V end lost 3 bases, the J end lost 5 bases, and 13 bases lay between the germline ends. The CDR3 reads CSVELGTLYGYTF. The CDR3 coding sequence is TGCAGCGTTGAGCTCGGAACACTATATGGCTACACCTTC.

This chain connects TRBV19 to TRBJ1-5; 9 bases are a match to TRBD1. The V segment lost 10 bases and the J segment 6 bases; nucleotides outside the gene matches: 13. CDR1 is LNHDA, CDR2 SQIVND, per germline (reference sequence). This CDR3 has 15 residues. The CDR3 loop reads CATRGPGQGGQPQHF. CDR3 DNA: TGTGCCACGCGCGGGCCGGGACAGGGAGGTCAGCCCCAGCATTTT.

V and J are TRBV19 and TRBJ2-2; unclear D gene. In germline, CDR1 is LNHDA, CDR2 SQIVND (reference sequence). This CDR3 comprises 14 residues. V lost 3 bases to trimming and J lost 4 bases, with 9 bases between them. Here the CDR3 reads CASSIRVGTGELFF. The CDR3, as DNA: TGTGCCAGTAGTATTAGGGTCGGCACCGGGGAGCTGTTTTTT.

This clone was counted between two and nine times. V gene TRBV7-8 combines with J gene TRBJ1-5; D is uncertain. Per the germline V gene, CDR1 is SGHVS and CDR2 is FQNEAQ. CDR3 length equals 15 residues. Trimming shortened V by 6 bases and J by 0 bases, and 12 bases separated the two germline ends. This CDR3 reads CASSTDGSSNQPQHF. The CDR3 DNA reads as TGTGCCAGCAGTACTGATGGATCTAGCAATCAGCCCCAGCATTTT.

The chain combines TRBV7-2 with TRBJ2-3, with D maybe TRBD1 (5 bases). Germline assignment: CDR1 SGHTA and CDR2 FQGNSA. V lost 1 base, J lost 6 bases, and 8 bases lay in between. The CDR3 is 13 residues long. The CDR3 reads CASSLEGWDTQYF. CDR3 DNA: TGTGCCAGCAGCTTAGAGGGGTGGGATACGCAGTATTTT.

The chain has TRBV5-1 and TRBJ1-1; a possible D gene is TRBD1 (5 bases). The CDR3 spans 14 residues. The ends were cut back, 0 bases at V and 8 bases at J, with 14 bases in the middle. CDR1 is SGHRS, CDR2 YFSETQ, per germline. CDR3 amino acids: CASSLAAGRFEAFF. As DNA, the CDR3 is TGCGCCAGCAGCTTGGCGGCAGGGAGGTTCGAAGCTTTCTTT.

The chain links TRBV10-3 to TRBJ1-2, with TRBD1 identical over 8 bases. The CDR3 totals 13 residues. Germline V CDR1 and CDR2: ENHRY, SYGVKD. V lost 2 bases, J lost 7 bases, and 3 bases stayed unmatched. The chain's CDR3 is CAISEGQGSGYTF. The CDR3 bases are TGTGCCATCAGTGAGGGACAGGGCTCTGGCTACACCTTC.

The CDR3, as DNA: TGTGCCAGTGGAAGGTTGAGGGCGCCCGGGGAGCTGTTTTTT. It translates to CASGRLRAPGELFF. This chain joins TRBV19 and TRBJ2-2, with D tentatively TRBD2 (5 bases). The V gene lost 8 bases and the J gene lost 6 bases, with 16 bases spanning the gap. The CDR3 is 14 amino acids. Germline-derived CDR1 and CDR2 are LNHDA and SQIVND (reference sequence). The complete variable domain, with remaining parts taken from reference TRBV19 and TRBJ2-2, reads DGGITQSPKYLFRKEGQNVTLSCEQNLNHDAMYWYRQDPGQGLRLIYYSQIVNDFQKGDIAEGYSVSREKKESFPLTVTSAQKNPTAFYLCASGRLRAPGELFFGEGSRLTVL.

This clone occurred a few times. V usage is TRBV28 and J usage is TRBJ1-2; D remains unclear. Between the trimmed V and J ends, which lost 7 bases and 4 bases, there was a span of 16 bases. Germline loops: CDR1 MDHEN, CDR2 SYDVKM. CDR3 length equals 14 residues. In DNA, the CDR3 is TGTGCCAGCAATACCGGGGTCACAACCTATGGCTACACCTTC. It codes for CASNTGVTTYGYTF.

The chain employs TRBV18 and TRBJ1-6; 8 bases line up with TRBD1. The trim removed 6 bases at V and 10 bases at J, leaving 8 bases unmatched. The CDR3 covers 14 residues. Germline V gene lookup returns CDR1 KGHSH and CDR2 LQKENI. The CDR3 is CASSLGQGRSPLHF. DNA of the CDR3: TGTGCCAGCTCGCTCGGACAGGGTCGATCACCCCTCCACTTT.

The DNA of the CDR3 is TGTGCCTGGAGTGTAGTAATAACTAGCGGAACAAACACCGGGGAGCTGTTTTTT. This encodes CAWSVVITSGTNTGELFF. V and J are TRBV30 and TRBJ2-2; 8 bases are a match to TRBD2. The trim removed 0 bases at V and 2 bases at J, leaving 11 bases unmatched. The CDR3 consists of 18 residues. Germline CDR1 reads GTSNPN; CDR2 reads SVGIG (reference sequence).

The gene calls are TRBV19 and TRBJ1-2; 7 bases fit TRBD1. Trimming at V came to 10 bases and at J to 6 bases, leaving 11 bases not matched to a gene. CDR1 is LNHDA and CDR2 is SQIVND in the germline V gene (reference sequence). The CDR3 loop spans 13 amino acids. The CDR3 region is CATAYRDRDGYTF. CDR3 DNA: TGTGCCACCGCCTACCGGGACAGAGATGGCTACACCTTC.

This chain links TRBV6-1 with TRBJ2-1; D may be TRBD1 (6 bases). Trimming took 8 bases from V and 10 from J, leaving 6 bases between them. The CDR3 has 9 amino acids. Per germline, CDR1 MNHNS and CDR2 SASEGT. The CDR3 coding sequence is TGTGCCAGCGGGACAGAGCAGTTCTTC. It translates to CASGTEQFF.

This rearrangement joins TRBV5-1 to TRBJ2-5; a weak D match, TRBD2 (7 bases). This CDR3 contains 15 residues. V was cut by 0 bases and J by 4 bases, with 13 bases left in between. Germline assignment: CDR1 SGHRS and CDR2 YFSETQ. The CDR3 is CASSLGGGAGETQYF. The CDR3 DNA reads TGCGCCAGCAGCTTGGGAGGGGGGGCAGGAGAGACCCAGTACTTC.

This sequence joins TRBV5-1 and TRBJ1-1; maybe TRBD1 (6 bases). Germline loops: CDR1 SGHRS, CDR2 YFSETQ. Trimming shortened V by 0 bases and J by 10 bases, and 16 bases separated the two germline ends. The CDR3 consists of 14 residues. DNA for the CDR3: TGCGCCAGCAGCTTGGAGGGGGGGGAAGGGGCAGCTTTCTTT. Translation: CASSLEGGEGAAFF.

The CDR3 sequence is CASSLYHRGLNTGELFF. CDR3 coding DNA: TGCGCCAGCAGCTTGTACCACAGGGGTTTGAACACCGGGGAGCTGTTTTTT. The chain uses TRBV5-1 and TRBJ2-2, with 7 bases lining up with TRBD1. CDR1 SGHRS and CDR2 YFSETQ come from the germline V gene. Germline trimming cut 1 base from V and 1 base from J; bases unmatched to any gene: 7. The CDR3 covers 17 residues.

A few counts support this clone. This chain connects TRBV6-1 to TRBJ1-5, with D tentatively TRBD1 (6 bases). Germline V lookup: CDR1 MNHNS, CDR2 SASEGT. Trimming removed 6 bases at V and 0 bases at J, with 12 bases between. The CDR3 has 15 amino acids. CDR3 amino acids: CASSKQGASNQPQHF. The CDR3 coding sequence is TGTGCCAGCAGCAAACAGGGAGCTAGCAATCAGCCCCAGCATTTT.

This rearrangement joins TRBV18 to TRBJ1-5, with D unresolved. V was shortened by 3 bases and J by 5 bases, with 8 bases between the two germline ends. In germline, CDR1 is KGHSH, CDR2 LQKENI. The CDR3 spans 13 residues. The DNA for the CDR3 is TGTGCCAGCTCACCCGGAGGAGATCAGCCCCAGCATTTT. Translation gives CASSPGGDQPQHF.

CDR3 residues: CASSLSGGRDYGYTF. CDR3 DNA sequence: TGTGCCAGCAGTCTTTCAGGGGGGCGGGACTATGGCTACACCTTC. The chain has TRBV9 and TRBJ1-2; 7 bases are a match to TRBD1. Per the germline V gene, CDR1 is SGDLS and CDR2 is YYNGEE. V trimming: 5 bases; J trimming: 3 bases; junction bases outside the gene matches: 10. The CDR3 length is 15 residues.

The chain combines TRBV5-1 with TRBJ2-5; TRBD1 agrees at 8 bases. V gave up 0 bases and J gave up 2 bases; unmatched junction bases: 6. The CDR3 extends over 16 amino acids. Germline V gene sequence: CDR1 SGHRS, CDR2 YFSETQ. The CDR3 region has the DNA TGCGCCAGCAGCTTGGGAGGACAGGGCGGACAAGAGACCCAGTACTTC. Its translation: CASSLGGQGGQETQYF. The variable domain in full, with the rest retrieved from reference TRBV5-1 and TRBJ2-5, is KAGVTQTPRYLIKTRGQQVTLSCSPISGHRSVSWYQQTPGQGLQFLFEYFSETQRNKGNFPGRFSGRQFSNSRSEMNVSTLELGDSALYLCASSLGGQGGQETQYFGPGTRLLVL.